Each of the 2 T cell receptor beta chains below was sequenced from the same sample in a study of a mutant IDH1 vaccine in newly diagnosed glioma (TCRdb year 2021). Library preparation employed the immunoSEQ multiplex PCR assay. The clones in this table, taken by TCRdb from immuneACCESS, are in-frame only. Not every clone is retained; where verified, under half of the shortfall comes from an unresolved V gene, and the cause of the rest is unknown. Within this sample are tens of thousands of clones, with roughly 92% of them counted one time only. 9.2% of the sample is taken by the ten largest. The sample's time point label is to be understood as: baseline, week 1 (first vaccination visit). This sample's treatment or condition label indicates: pre-vaccination baseline after standard-of-care therapy. Source: PBMCs, taken from a glioma patient treated with radiotherapy, temozolomide or both. These receptors all stem from a man aged 30 to 45 with glioma.

The chain is built from TRBV6-5 and TRBJ2-3; 9 bases align to TRBD2. Germline CDR1 reads MNHEY; CDR2 reads SVGAGI. The CDR3 covers 15 residues. Trimming cost V 6 bases and J 1 base; bases outside gene matches: 5. Written as DNA, the CDR3 is TGTGCCAGCAGCCAAACTAGCGGGCGCACAGATACGCAGTATTTT. Translated, it gives CASSQTSGRTDTQYF.

The chain links TRBV7-2 to TRBJ1-1; D remains unclear. In germline, CDR1 is SGHTA, CDR2 FQGNSA. This CDR3 spans 13 amino acids. Between the trimmed V and J ends, which lost 0 bases and 8 bases, there was a span of 10 bases. CDR3: CASSLAPPGEAFF. In DNA form, the CDR3 reads TGTGCCAGCAGCTTAGCCCCCCCCGGGGAAGCTTTCTTT.